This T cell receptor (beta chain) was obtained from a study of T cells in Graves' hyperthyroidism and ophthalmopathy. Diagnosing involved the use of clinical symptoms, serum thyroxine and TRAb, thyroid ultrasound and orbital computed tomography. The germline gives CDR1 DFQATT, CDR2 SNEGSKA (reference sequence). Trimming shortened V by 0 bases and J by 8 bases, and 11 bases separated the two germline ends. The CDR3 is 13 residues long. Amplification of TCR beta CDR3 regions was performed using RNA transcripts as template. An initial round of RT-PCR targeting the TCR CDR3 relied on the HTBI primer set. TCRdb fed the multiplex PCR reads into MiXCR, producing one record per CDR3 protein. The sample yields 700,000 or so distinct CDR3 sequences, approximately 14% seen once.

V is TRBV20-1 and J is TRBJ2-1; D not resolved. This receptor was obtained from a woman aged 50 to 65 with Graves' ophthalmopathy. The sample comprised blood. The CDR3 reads CSARDPGVDEQFF. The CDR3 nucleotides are TGCAGTGCTAGAGACCCAGGAGTAGATGAGCAGTTCTTC.